The 14 T cell receptor beta chains below come from one sample, sequenced in a study of blood T cell repertoires in COVID-19. The assay was immunoSEQ multiplex PCR, and TCRdb's table has in-frame clones only and misses some. The sample yields under 80,000 clones, roughly 85% seen once. The sequenced sample was peripheral blood. The receptors shown here come from a human donor in a cohort sampled during active COVID-19.

The sample holds one count of this clone. The chain is built from TRBV7-8 and TRBJ2-3, with 9 bases matching TRBD2. CDR3 length: 17 residues. After removal of 3 bases from V and 0 bases from J, the junction contained 7 bases not matched to a gene. Germline V gene sequence: CDR1 SGHVS, CDR2 FQNEAQ. CDR3 region: CASSFAGTSGSTDTQYF. Written as DNA, the CDR3 is TGTGCCAGCAGCTTCGCCGGCACTAGCGGGAGCACAGATACGCAGTATTTT.

Only one count was recorded for this clone. CDR3 residues: CASSPWGASGYEQYF. CDR3 coding DNA: TGTGCCAGCAGCCCCTGGGGGGCTAGCGGATACGAGCAGTACTTC. The V gene is TRBV5-5, the J gene TRBJ2-7; perhaps TRBD2 as D (7 bases). Germline V gives CDR1 SGHKS, CDR2 YYEKEE (reference sequence). Trimming pared 4 bases from V and 4 bases from J, leaving 18 bases between. There are 15 residues in the CDR3.

This chain links TRBV28 with TRBJ2-6; D gene uncertain. Germline V CDR1 and CDR2: MDHEN, SYDVKM. The CDR3 is made up of 13 amino acids. The V gene lost 7 bases and the J gene lost 1 base, with 5 bases spanning the gap. The CDR3 spells CASTKSGANVLTF. The CDR3 DNA reads as TGTGCCAGCACTAAGTCTGGGGCCAACGTCCTGACTTTC.

The chain carries TRBV28 and TRBJ2-7, with D possibly TRBD2 on 6 matching bases. The CDR3 is made up of 14 amino acids. CDR1 MDHEN and CDR2 SYDVKM come from the germline V gene. Trimming took off 4 bases at V and 2 bases at J, with 12 bases between the two ends. CDR3 in DNA: TGTGCCAGCAGTTCGGCGGGACTCCCCTACGAGCAGTACTTC. As protein: CASSSAGLPYEQYF.

The chain is built from TRBV11-2 and TRBJ2-3; 15 bases are a match to TRBD2. Trimming at V came to 5 bases and at J to 4 bases, leaving 4 bases not matched to a gene. Germline-derived CDR1 and CDR2 are SGHAT and FQNNGV. This CDR3 region has 16 residues. The CDR3 spells CASSQGLAGGPDTQYF. The CDR3 DNA reads TGTGCCAGCAGCCAAGGACTAGCGGGAGGGCCAGATACGCAGTATTTT.

This chain links TRBV4-1 with TRBJ2-5; no firm D call. This CDR3 has 15 residues. Per germline, CDR1 MGHRA and CDR2 YSYEKL. Trimming removed 0 bases at V and 5 bases at J, with 13 bases between. For the CDR3, the DNA is TGCGCCAGCAGCCAAGAGATGGCCCCCCACGAGACCCAGTACTTC. Translated, it gives CASSQEMAPHETQYF.

The gene calls are TRBV4-3 and TRBJ2-1; TRBD2 agrees at 8 bases. Germline V gene lookup returns CDR1 LGHNA and CDR2 YSLEER. The CDR3 sequence is 17 residues long. With 4 bases clipped from V and 1 base from J, the junction kept 9 bases outside the gene matches. The CDR3 DNA is TGCGCCAGCAGCCCCGCGGGGGGTAGCGGATCCTACAATGAGCAGTTCTTC. Its protein is CASSPAGGSGSYNEQFF.

This chain links TRBV19 with TRBJ1-5; no reliable D call. The germline gives CDR1 LNHDA, CDR2 SQIVND (reference sequence). Trimming took off 4 bases at V and 5 bases at J, with 9 bases between the two ends. This CDR3 is 13 amino acids long. The CDR3 region has the DNA TGTGCCAGTAGTAGGGTCCGGGATCAGCCCCAGCATTTT. Residues: CASSRVRDQPQHF.

The chain employs TRBV11-3 and TRBJ2-3, with TRBD2 identical over 7 bases. The CDR3 length is 14 residues. V lost 10 bases to trimming and J lost 2 bases; unmatched junction nucleotides: 9. The germline CDR1 and CDR2 sequences are SGHNT and YENEEA. CDR3 nucleotide sequence: TGTGCCACTTCCGGGGGGAGTAACACAGATACGCAGTATTTT. Translation gives CATSGGSNTDTQYF. Drawing the rest from reference TRBV11-3 and TRBJ2-3, the complete variable domain is EAGVVQSPRYKIIEKKQPVAFWCNPISGHNTLYWYLQNLGQGPELLIRYENEEAVDDSQLPKDRFSAERLKGVDSTLKIQPAELGDSAVYLCATSGGSNTDTQYFGPGTRLTVL.

This chain links TRBV5-1 with TRBJ1-1; 7 bases map to TRBD1. There are 13 residues in the CDR3. CDR1 and CDR2 (germline): SGHRS, YFSETQ. Trimming cost V 6 bases and J 0 bases; bases outside gene matches: 2. This CDR3 reads CASTGQMNTEAFF. CDR3 coding DNA: TGCGCCAGCACGGGACAGATGAACACTGAAGCTTTCTTT. Filled out from reference TRBV5-1 and TRBJ1-1, the complete variable domain reads KAGVTQTPRYLIKTRGQQVTLSCSPISGHRSVSWYQQTPGQGLQFLFEYFSETQRNKGNFPGRFSGRQFSNSRSEMNVSTLELGDSALYLCASTGQMNTEAFFGQGTRLTVV.

The CDR3 loop reads CASARGLRDTQYF. The CDR3, as DNA: TGTGCCAGTGCTAGGGGGTTGAGAGATACGCAGTATTTT. This chain uses TRBV19 with TRBJ2-3; tentatively, D is TRBD1 (6 bases). V lost 8 bases to trimming and J lost 5 bases, with 14 bases between them. Germline V gene sequence: CDR1 LNHDA, CDR2 SQIVND (reference sequence). The CDR3 runs to 13 residues.

This chain joins TRBV4-1 and TRBJ1-1; 7 bases align to TRBD1. Germline-derived CDR1 and CDR2 are MGHRA and YSYEKL. This CDR3 region has 16 residues. J was trimmed by 0 bases and V by 4 bases; bases with no gene match: 8. CDR3 bases: TGCGCCAGCAGCCCCTCGGGACAGCCTGTGAACACTGAAGCTTTCTTT. This sequence encodes CASSPSGQPVNTEAFF.

The gene calls are TRBV7-2 and TRBJ2-7; D remains unclear. The germline V gene encodes CDR1 SGHTA and CDR2 FQGNSA. The CDR3 spans 13 residues. Trimming took 0 bases from V and 4 from J, leaving 7 bases between them. The CDR3 DNA sequence: TGTGCCAGCAGCTTAGCTGTCCAGTACGAGCAGTACTTC. It is translated as CASSLAVQYEQYF.

This clone was picked up one time. DNA for the CDR3: TGTGCCAGCAGGGATTCTCGGACTAGCGGGAGCACAGATACGCAGTATTTT. Protein product: CASRDSRTSGSTDTQYF. The chain employs TRBV28 and TRBJ2-3, with 11 bases aligning to TRBD2. J gave up 0 bases and V 6 bases, and 8 bases lay outside the gene matches. CDR3 size: 17 residues. Per germline, CDR1 MDHEN and CDR2 SYDVKM.